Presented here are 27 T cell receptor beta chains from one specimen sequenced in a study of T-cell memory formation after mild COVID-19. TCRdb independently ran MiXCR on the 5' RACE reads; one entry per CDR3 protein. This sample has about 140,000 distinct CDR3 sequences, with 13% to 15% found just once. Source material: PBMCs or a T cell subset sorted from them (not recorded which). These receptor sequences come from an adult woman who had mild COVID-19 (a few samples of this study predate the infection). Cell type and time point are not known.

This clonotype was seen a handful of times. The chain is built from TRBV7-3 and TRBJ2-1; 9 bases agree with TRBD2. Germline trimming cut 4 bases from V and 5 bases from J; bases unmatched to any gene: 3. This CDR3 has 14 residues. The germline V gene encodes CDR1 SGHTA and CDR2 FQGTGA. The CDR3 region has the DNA TGTGCCAGCAGCTCCTGGACTAGCGACAATGAGCAGTTCTTC. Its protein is CASSSWTSDNEQFF.

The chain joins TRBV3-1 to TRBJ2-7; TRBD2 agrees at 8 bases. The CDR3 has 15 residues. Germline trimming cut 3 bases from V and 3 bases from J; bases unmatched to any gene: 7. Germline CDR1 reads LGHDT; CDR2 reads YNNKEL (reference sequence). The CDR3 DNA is TGTGCCAGCAGCCAGAGTGTAGCGGGGCTCTACGAGCAGTACTTC. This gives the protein CASSQSVAGLYEQYF.

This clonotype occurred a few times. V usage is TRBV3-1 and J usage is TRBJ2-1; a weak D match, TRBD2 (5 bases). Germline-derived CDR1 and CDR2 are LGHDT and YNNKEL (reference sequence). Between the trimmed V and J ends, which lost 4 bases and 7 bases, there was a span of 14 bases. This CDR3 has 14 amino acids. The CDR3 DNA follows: TGTGCCAGCAGCCCGGGGTCCCCTAGTAATGAGCAGTTCTTC. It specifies CASSPGSPSNEQFF.

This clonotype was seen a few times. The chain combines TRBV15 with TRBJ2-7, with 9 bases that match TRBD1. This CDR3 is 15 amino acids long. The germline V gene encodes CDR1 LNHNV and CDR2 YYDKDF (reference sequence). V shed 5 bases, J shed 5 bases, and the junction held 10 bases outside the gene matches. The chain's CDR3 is CATSRSGQGPHEQYF. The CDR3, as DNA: TGTGCCACCAGCCGGTCGGGACAGGGCCCTCACGAGCAGTACTTC.

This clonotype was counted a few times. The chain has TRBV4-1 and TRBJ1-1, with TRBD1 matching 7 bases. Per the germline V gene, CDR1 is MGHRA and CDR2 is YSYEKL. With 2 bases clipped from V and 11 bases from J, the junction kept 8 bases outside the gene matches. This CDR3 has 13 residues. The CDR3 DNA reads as TGCGCCAGCAGCCAACTAAGGGACAGTGGGGCTTTCTTT. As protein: CASSQLRDSGAFF.

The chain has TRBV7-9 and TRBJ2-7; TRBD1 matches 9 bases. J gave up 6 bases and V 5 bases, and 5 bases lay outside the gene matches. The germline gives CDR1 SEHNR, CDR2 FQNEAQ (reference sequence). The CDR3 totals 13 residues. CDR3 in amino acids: CASSPRDRVEQYF. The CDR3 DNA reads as TGTGCCAGCAGCCCCCGGGACAGGGTCGAGCAGTACTTC.

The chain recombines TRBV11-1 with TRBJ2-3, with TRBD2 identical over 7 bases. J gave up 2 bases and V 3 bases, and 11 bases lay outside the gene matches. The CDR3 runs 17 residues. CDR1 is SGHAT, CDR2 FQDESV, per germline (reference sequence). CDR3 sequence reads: CASSFPLRERTTDTQYF. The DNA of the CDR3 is TGTGCCAGCAGCTTCCCACTGCGGGAGCGTACCACAGATACGCAGTATTTT.

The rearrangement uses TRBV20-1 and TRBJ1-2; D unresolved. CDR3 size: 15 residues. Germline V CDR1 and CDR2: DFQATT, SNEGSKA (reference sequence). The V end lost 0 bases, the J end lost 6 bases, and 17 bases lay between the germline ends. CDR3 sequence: CSARDNLRFLDGYTF. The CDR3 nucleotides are TGCAGTGCTAGAGATAATTTAAGGTTTCTAGATGGCTACACCTTC.

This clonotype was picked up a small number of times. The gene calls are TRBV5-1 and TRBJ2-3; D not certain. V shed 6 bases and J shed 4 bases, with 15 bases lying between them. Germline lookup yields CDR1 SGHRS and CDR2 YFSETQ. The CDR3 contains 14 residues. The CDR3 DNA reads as TGCGCCAGCACCTCTAGAAGATGGCCAGATACGCAGTATTTT. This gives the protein CASTSRRWPDTQYF.

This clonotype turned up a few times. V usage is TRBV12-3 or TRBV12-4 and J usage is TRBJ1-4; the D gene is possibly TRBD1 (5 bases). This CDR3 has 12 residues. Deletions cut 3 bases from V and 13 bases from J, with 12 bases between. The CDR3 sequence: CASSFGAGGLFF. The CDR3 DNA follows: TGTGCCAGCAGTTTTGGCGCGGGGGGACTGTTTTTT.

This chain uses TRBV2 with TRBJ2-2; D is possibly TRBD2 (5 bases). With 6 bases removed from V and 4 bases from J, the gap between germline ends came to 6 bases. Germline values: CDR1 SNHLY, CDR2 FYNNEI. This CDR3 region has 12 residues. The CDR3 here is CASRGSTGELFF. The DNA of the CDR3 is TGTGCCAGCAGGGGGAGCACCGGGGAGCTGTTTTTT.

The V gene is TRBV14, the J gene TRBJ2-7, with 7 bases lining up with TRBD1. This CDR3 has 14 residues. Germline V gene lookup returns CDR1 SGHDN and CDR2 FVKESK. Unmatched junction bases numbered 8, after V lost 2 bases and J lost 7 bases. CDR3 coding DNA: TGTGCCAGCAGCCAATACAGGGGATCGCGGGAGCAGTACTTC. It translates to CASSQYRGSREQYF.

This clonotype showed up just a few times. The CDR3 here is CSVENPDSSQETQYF. The CDR3, as DNA: TGCAGCGTCGAGAACCCCGACAGTTCTCAAGAGACCCAGTACTTC. This chain links TRBV29-1 with TRBJ2-5; D is possibly TRBD1 (5 bases). CDR3 length: 15 amino acids. In germline, CDR1 is SQVTM, CDR2 ANQGSEA. V gave up 6 bases and J gave up 2 bases, with 19 bases separating them.

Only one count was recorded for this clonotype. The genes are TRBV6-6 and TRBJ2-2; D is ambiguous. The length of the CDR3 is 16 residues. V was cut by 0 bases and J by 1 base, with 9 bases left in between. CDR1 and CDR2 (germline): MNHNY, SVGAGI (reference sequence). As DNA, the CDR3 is TGTGCCAGCAGTTACTCGAGCGAGTGGAACACCGGGGAGCTGTTTTTT. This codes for CASSYSSEWNTGELFF.

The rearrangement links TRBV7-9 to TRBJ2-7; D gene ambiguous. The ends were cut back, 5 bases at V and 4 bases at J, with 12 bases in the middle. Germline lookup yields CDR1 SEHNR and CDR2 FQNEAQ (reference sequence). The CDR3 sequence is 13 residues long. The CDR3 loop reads CASSHPSSYEQYF. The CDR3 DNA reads TGTGCCAGCAGCCACCCCTCTTCTTACGAGCAGTACTTC.

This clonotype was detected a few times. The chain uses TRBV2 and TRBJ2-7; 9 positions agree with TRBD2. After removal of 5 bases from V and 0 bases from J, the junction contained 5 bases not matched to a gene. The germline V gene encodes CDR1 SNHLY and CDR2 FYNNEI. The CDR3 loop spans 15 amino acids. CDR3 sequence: CASSKTSGLSYEQYF. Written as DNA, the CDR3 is TGTGCCAGCAGTAAGACTAGCGGCCTCTCCTACGAGCAGTACTTC.

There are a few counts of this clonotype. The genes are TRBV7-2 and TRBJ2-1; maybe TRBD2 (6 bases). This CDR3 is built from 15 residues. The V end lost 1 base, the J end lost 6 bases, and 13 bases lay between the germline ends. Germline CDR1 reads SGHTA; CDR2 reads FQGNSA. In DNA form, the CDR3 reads TGTGCCAGCAGCTTAGAGGAGGGCCCTGGCAATGAGCAGTTCTTC. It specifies CASSLEEGPGNEQFF.

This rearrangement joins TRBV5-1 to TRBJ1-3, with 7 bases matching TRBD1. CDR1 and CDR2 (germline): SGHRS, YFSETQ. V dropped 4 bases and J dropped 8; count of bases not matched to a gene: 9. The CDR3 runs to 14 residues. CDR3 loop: CASSPDRSSDTIYF. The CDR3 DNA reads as TGCGCCAGCAGCCCGGACAGGTCATCCGACACCATATATTTT.

In nucleotides, the CDR3 is TGCAGTGCTTGGGAAGTACTTGGGACTGACTACGAGCAGTACTTC. Amino acids: CSAWEVLGTDYEQYF. The genes are TRBV20-1 and TRBJ2-7; the D gene is possibly TRBD2 (6 bases). The CDR3 totals 15 residues. Germline CDR1 reads DFQATT; CDR2 reads SNEGSKA (reference sequence). The V gene lost 5 bases and the J gene lost 3 bases, with 20 bases spanning the gap.

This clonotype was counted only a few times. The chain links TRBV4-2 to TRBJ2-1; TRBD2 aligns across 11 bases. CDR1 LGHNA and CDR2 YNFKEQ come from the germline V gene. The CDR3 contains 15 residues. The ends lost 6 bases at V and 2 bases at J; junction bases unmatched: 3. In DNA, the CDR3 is TGTGCCAGCAGGGCTAGCGGGAGGACCTACAATGAGCAGTTCTTC. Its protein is CASRASGRTYNEQFF.

Here the CDR3 DNA reads TGCGCCAGCAGCCAAGATCCGTCAGTGGCCTACGAGCAGTACTTC. Its translation: CASSQDPSVAYEQYF. This rearrangement joins TRBV4-1 to TRBJ2-7; D is undetermined. The CDR3 loop spans 15 amino acids. Germline V CDR1 and CDR2: MGHRA, YSYEKL. V lost 0 bases, J lost 2 bases, and 11 bases lay in between.

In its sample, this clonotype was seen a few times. In nucleotides, the CDR3 is TGTGCCAGCAGCCCCTCAGGGGCCCCCTACAATGAGCAGTTCTTC. Translation gives CASSPSGAPYNEQFF. The V call is TRBV12-3 or TRBV12-4, the J call TRBJ2-1; possibly TRBD1 for D (6 bases). V was trimmed by 6 bases and J by 2 bases, leaving 14 bases between them. This CDR3 is 15 amino acids long.

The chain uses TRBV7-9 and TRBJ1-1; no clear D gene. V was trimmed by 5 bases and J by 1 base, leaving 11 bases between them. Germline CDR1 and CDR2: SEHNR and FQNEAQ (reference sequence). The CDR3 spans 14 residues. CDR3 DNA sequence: TGTGCCAGCAGCCTGGATTCAGGGAACACTGAAGCTTTCTTT. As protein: CASSLDSGNTEAFF.

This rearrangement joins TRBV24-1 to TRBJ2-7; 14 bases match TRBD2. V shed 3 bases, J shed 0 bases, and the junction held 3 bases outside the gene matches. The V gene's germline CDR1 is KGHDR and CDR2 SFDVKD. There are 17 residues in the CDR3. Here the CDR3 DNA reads TGTGCCACCAGTGATCCCGGGACTAGCGGGAGCTCCTACGAGCAGTACTTC. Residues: CATSDPGTSGSSYEQYF.

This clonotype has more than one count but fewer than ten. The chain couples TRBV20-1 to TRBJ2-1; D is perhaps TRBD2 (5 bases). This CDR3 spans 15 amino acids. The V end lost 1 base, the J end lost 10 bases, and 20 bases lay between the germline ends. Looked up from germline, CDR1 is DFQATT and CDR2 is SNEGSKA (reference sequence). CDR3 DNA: TGCAGTGCTAGAGGTTGGGCGGTGAGCGGCGGCGAGCAGTTCTTC. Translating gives CSARGWAVSGGEQFF.

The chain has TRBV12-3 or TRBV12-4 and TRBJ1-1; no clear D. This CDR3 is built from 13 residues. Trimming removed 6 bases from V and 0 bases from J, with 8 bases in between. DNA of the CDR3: TGTGCCAGCAGCCTCATTTTGAACACTGAAGCTTTCTTT. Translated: CASSLILNTEAFF.

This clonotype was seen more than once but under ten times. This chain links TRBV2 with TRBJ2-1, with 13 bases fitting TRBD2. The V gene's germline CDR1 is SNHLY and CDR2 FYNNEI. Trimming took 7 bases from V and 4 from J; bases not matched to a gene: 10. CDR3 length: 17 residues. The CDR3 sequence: CASTGGLAGVTYNEQFF. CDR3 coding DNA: TGTGCCAGCACCGGAGGACTAGCGGGAGTCACGTACAATGAGCAGTTCTTC.